This TCR beta chain was captured by sequencing in a study of a mutant IDH1 vaccine in newly diagnosed glioma. The assay was immunoSEQ multiplex PCR, and TCRdb's table has in-frame clones only and misses some. The table includes 20,000 to 25,000 clones, nearly 90% detected once. Concerning this clone itself: Antigen: not known.

Per the germline V gene, CDR1 is GTSNPN and CDR2 is SVGIG (reference sequence). Trimming took 0 bases from V and 8 from J, leaving 16 bases between them. This CDR3 is 14 amino acids long. This sample's time point: week 11, during vaccination. Doses of 300 ug of mutant IDH1 20-mer peptide were given with topical imiquimod. The TCR comes from a woman between 40 and 50 years old with glioma. The chain combines TRBV30 with TRBJ1-2; no firm D call. Sequenced material: PBMCs, taken from a glioma patient whose treatment included an IDH1 peptide vaccine. This CDR3 reads CAWSVVATWRGYTF. CDR3 bases: TGTGCCTGGAGTGTGGTGGCAACGTGGAGGGGCTACACCTTC.